This T cell receptor beta chain stems from a study of shared clonotypes between healthy human individuals. Here immunoSEQ multiplex PCR was the method, and the copy in TCRdb shows in-frame clones only, minus some. The sample lists millions of clones; 90% to 95% were seen once. The study separated CD4+ cells into CD45RA+ naive and CD45RA-negative memory subsets. With 3 bases removed from V and 2 bases from J, the gap between germline ends came to 17 bases. The germline CDR1 and CDR2 sequences are SGHRS and YFSETQ. CDR3 length: 16 residues. The sequence came from a man younger than 30 in good health. Sequenced material: naive CD4+ T cells sorted from blood. Subset of the sample: CD45RA+ positively selected. The chain joins TRBV5-1 to TRBJ2-5; perhaps TRBD2 as D (6 bases). The CDR3 loop reads CASSSLSGGGQETQYF. In DNA form, the CDR3 reads TGCGCCAGCAGCTCCCTGTCGGGTGGGGGGCAAGAGACCCAGTACTTC.